The T cell receptor beta chain under discussion was sequenced for a study of T cell responses to AZD1222 COVID-19 vaccine. Second-dose intervals near 4 or 12 weeks were combined. Trimming at V came to 3 bases and at J to 2 bases, leaving 4 bases not matched to a gene. The germline gives CDR1 WNHNN, CDR2 SYGVQD (reference sequence). The CDR3 loop spans 14 amino acids. The table came from immunoSEQ multiplex PCR; TCRdb's copy has only in-frame clones and leaves some out. The profile shows about 34,000 clones, roughly 74% of them singletons. The V gene is TRBV10-1, the J gene TRBJ2-7; 7 positions agree with TRBD1. Sequenced material: peripheral blood, taken 28 days after the second AZD1222 dose. The sequence came from an adult who received the AZD1222 COVID-19 vaccine. CDR3 region: CASSEGGSAYEQYF. The CDR3 DNA sequence: TGCGCCAGCAGTGAAGGGGGCTCCGCCTACGAGCAGTACTTC.